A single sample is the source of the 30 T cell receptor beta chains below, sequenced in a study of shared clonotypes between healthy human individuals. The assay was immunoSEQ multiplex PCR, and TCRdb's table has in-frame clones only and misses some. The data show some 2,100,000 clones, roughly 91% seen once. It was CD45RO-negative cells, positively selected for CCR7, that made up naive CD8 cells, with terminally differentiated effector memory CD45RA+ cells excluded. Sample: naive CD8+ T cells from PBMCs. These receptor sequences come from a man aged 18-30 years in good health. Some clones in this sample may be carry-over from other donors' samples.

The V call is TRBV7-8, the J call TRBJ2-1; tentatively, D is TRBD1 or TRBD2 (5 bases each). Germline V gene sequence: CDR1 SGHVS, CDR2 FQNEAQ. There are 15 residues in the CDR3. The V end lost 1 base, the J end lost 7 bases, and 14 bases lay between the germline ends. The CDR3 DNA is TGTGCCAGCAGCTTAGGGGACGTAGGGAGTAATGAGCAGTTCTTC. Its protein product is CASSLGDVGSNEQFF.

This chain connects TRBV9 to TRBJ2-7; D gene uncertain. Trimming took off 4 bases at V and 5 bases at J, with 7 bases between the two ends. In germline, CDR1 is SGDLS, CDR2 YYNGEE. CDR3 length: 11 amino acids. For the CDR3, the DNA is TGTGCCAGCAGCCCTGGCGACGAGCAGTACTTC. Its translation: CASSPGDEQYF.

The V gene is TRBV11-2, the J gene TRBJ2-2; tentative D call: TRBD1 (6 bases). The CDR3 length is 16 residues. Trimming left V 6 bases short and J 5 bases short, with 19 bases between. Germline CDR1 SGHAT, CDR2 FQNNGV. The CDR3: CASRFPGHSQTGELFF. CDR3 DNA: TGTGCCAGCAGGTTCCCGGGACACTCGCAAACCGGGGAGCTGTTTTTT.

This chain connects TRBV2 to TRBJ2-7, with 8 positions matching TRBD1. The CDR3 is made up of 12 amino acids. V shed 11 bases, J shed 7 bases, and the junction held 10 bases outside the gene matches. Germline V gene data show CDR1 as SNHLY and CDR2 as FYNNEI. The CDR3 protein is CAGGQGSREQYF. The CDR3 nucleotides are TGTGCCGGCGGACAGGGCTCTCGGGAGCAGTACTTC. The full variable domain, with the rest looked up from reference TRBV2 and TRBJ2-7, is EPEVTQTPSHQVTQMGQEVILRCVPISNHLYFYWYRQILGQKVEFLVSFYNNEISEKSEIFDDQFSVERPDGSNFTLKIRSTKLEDSAMYFCAGGQGSREQYFGPGTRLTVT.

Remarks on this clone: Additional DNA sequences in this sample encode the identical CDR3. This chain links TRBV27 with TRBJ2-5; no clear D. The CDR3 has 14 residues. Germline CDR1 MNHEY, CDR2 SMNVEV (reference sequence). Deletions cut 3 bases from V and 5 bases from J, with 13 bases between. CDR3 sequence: CASSFRAPGETQYF. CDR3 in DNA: TGTGCCAGCAGTTTTCGGGCTCCTGGGGAGACCCAGTACTTC.

The CDR3 region is CASSTFATGELFF. CDR3 DNA: TGTGCCAGTAGTACCTTCGCGACCGGGGAGCTGTTTTTT. The chain employs TRBV19 and TRBJ2-2; no definite D call. The CDR3 loop spans 13 amino acids. Germline V lookup: CDR1 LNHDA, CDR2 SQIVND (reference sequence). Trimming took 4 bases from V and 5 from J, leaving 8 bases between them.

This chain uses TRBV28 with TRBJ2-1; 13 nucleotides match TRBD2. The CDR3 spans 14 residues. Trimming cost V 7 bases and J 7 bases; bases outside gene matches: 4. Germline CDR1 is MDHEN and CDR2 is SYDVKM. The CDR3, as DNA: TGTGCCAGCACCTGGACTAGCGGGAGTAATGAGCAGTTCTTC. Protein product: CASTWTSGSNEQFF. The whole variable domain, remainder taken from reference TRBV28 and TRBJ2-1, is DVKVTQSSRYLVKRTGEKVFLECVQDMDHENMFWYRQDPGLGLRLIYFSYDVKMKEKGDIPEGYSVSREKKERFSLILESASTNQTSMYLCASTWTSGSNEQFFGPGTRLTVL.

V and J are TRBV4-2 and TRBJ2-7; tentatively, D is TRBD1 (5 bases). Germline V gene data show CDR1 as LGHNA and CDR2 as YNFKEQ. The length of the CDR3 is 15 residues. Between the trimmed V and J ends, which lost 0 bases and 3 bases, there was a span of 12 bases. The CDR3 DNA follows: TGTGCCAGCAGCCAAGATAGGATAAGGGGCTACGAGCAGTACTTC. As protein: CASSQDRIRGYEQYF.

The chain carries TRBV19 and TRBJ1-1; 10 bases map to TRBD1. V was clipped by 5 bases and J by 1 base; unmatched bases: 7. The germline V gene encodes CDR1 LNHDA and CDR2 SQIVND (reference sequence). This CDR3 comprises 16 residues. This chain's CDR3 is CASSFRTGGWNTEAFF. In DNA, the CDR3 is TGTGCCAGTAGTTTCCGGACAGGGGGGTGGAACACTGAAGCTTTCTTT.

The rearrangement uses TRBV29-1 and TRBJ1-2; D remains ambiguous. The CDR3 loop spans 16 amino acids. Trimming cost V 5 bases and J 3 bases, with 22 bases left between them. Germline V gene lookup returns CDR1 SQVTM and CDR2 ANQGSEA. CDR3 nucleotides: TGCAGCGTTCACCCACGGCAGTCCGGAGGGTACTATGGCTACACCTTC. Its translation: CSVHPRQSGGYYGYTF.

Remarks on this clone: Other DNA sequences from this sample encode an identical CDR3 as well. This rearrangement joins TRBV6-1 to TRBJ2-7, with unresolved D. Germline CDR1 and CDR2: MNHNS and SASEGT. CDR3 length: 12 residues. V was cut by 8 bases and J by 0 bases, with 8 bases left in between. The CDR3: CASGDSSYEQYF. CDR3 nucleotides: TGTGCCAGCGGAGATAGCTCCTACGAGCAGTACTTC.

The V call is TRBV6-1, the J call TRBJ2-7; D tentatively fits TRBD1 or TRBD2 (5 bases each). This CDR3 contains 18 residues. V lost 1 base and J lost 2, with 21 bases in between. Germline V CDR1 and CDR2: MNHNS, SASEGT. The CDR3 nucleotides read TGTGCCAGCAGTGAAGAGGTCGGGACGACTTTGACGCCCTACGAGCAGTACTTC. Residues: CASSEEVGTTLTPYEQYF.

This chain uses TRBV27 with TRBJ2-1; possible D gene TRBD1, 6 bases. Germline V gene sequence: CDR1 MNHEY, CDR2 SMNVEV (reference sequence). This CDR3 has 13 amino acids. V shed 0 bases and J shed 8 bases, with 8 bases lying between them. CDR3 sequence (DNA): TGTGCCAGCAGTTTATCGTGGGGGCATGAGCAGTTCTTC. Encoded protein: CASSLSWGHEQFF.

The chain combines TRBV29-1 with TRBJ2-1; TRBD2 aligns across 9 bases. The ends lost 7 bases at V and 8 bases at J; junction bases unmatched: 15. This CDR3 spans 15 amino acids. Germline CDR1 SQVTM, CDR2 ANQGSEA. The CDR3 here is CSALGWVAGVHEQFF. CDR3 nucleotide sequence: TGCAGCGCCCTGGGGTGGGTAGCGGGAGTGCATGAGCAGTTCTTC.

In DNA form, the CDR3 reads TGTGCCAGCAGCTTGAGGGGGGGCGTCTACAATGAGCAGTTCTTC. Protein: CASSLRGGVYNEQFF. The chain couples TRBV7-6 to TRBJ2-1, with D tentatively TRBD2 (7 bases). The V gene lost 3 bases and the J gene lost 3 bases, with 12 bases spanning the gap. The CDR3 consists of 15 residues. The germline CDR1 and CDR2 sequences are SGHVS and FNYEAQ.

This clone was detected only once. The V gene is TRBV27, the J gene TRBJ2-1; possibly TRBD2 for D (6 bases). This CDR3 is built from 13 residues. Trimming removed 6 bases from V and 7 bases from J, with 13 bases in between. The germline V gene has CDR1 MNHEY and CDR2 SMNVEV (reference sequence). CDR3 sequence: CASSGLARNEQFF. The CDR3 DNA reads TGTGCCAGCAGCGGGCTAGCGAGGAATGAGCAGTTCTTC.

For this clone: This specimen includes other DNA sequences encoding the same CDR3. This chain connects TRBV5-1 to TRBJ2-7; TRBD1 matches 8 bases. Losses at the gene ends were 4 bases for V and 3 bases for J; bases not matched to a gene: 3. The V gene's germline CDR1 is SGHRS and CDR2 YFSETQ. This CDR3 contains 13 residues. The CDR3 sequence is CASSLDRGYEQYF. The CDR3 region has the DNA TGCGCCAGCAGCCTAGACAGGGGCTACGAGCAGTACTTC.

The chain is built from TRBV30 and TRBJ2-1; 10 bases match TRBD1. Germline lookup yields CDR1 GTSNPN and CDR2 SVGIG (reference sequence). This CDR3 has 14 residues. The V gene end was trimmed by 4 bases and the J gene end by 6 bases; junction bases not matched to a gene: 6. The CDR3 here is CAWNDRGRGNEQFF. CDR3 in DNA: TGTGCCTGGAACGACAGGGGGCGGGGCAATGAGCAGTTCTTC.

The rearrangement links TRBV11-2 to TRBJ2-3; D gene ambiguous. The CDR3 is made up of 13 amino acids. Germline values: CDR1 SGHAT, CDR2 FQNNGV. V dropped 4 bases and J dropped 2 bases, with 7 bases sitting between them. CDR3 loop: CASSSEFTDTQYF. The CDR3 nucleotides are TGTGCCAGCAGCTCAGAGTTCACAGATACGCAGTATTTT.

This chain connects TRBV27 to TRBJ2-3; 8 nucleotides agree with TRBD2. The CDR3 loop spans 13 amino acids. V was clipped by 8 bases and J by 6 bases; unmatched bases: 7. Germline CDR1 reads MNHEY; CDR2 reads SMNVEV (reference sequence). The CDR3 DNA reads TGTGCCAGCGGAGAGCGGGAGTCCGATACGCAGTATTTT. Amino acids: CASGERESDTQYF.

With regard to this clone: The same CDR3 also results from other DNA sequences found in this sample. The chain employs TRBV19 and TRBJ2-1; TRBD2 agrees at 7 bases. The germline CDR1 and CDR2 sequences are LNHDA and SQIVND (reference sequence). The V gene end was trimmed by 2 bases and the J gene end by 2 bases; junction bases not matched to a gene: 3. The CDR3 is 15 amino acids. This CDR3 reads CASSIWGGPYNEQFF. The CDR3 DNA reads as TGTGCCAGTAGTATATGGGGGGGTCCCTACAATGAGCAGTTCTTC. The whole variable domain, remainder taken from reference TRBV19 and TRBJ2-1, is DGGITQSPKYLFRKEGQNVTLSCEQNLNHDAMYWYRQDPGQGLRLIYYSQIVNDFQKGDIAEGYSVSREKKESFPLTVTSAQKNPTAFYLCASSIWGGPYNEQFFGPGTRLTVL.

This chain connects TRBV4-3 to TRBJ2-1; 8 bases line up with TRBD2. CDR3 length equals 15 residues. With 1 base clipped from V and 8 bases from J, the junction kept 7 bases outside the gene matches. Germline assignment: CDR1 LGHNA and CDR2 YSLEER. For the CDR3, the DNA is TGCGCCAGCAGCCAAGGAGCGGGAGTTTCCGATGAGCAGTTCTTC. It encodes CASSQGAGVSDEQFF.

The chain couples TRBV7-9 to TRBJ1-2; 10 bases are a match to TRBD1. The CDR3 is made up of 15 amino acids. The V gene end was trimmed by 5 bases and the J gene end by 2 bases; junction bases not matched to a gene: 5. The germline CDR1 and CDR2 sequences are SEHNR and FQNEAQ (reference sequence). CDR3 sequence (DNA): TGTGCCAGCAGCACCCGACAGGGGGCAAACTATGGCTACACCTTC. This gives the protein CASSTRQGANYGYTF. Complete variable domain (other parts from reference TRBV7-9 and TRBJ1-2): DTGVSQNPRHKITKRGQNVTFRCDPISEHNRLYWYRQTLGQGPEFLTYFQNEAQLEKSRLLSDRFSAERPKGSFSTLEIQRTEQGDSAMYLCASSTRQGANYGYTFGSGTRLTVV.

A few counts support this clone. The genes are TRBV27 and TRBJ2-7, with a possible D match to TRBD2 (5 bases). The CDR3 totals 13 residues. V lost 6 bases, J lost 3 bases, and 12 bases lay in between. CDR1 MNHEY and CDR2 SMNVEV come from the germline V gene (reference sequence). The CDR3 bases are TGTGCCAGCAGATCACTCGGGGACTACGAGCAGTACTTC. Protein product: CASRSLGDYEQYF.

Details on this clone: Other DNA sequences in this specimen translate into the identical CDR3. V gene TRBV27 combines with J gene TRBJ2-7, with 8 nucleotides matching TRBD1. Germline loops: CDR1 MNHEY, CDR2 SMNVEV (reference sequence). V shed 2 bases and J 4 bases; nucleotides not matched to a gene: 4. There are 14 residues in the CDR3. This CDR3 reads CASSLGTGSYEQYF. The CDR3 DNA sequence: TGTGCCAGCAGTTTAGGGACAGGTTCTTACGAGCAGTACTTC.

In nucleotides, the CDR3 is TGTGCCAGCTCACCACGAGTCAATGAGCAGTTCTTC. It yields the protein CASSPRVNEQFF. V and J are TRBV18 and TRBJ2-1; the D is unclear. V dropped 1 base and J dropped 6 bases, with 4 bases sitting between them. CDR1 is KGHSH, CDR2 LQKENI, per germline. The CDR3 sequence is 12 residues long.

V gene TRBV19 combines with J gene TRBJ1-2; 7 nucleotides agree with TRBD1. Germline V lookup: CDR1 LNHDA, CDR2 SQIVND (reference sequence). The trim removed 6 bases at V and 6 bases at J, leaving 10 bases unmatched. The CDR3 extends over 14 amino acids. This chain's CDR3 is CASSLQGRLHGYTF. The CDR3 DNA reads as TGTGCCAGTAGCCTACAGGGGAGGTTACATGGCTACACCTTC. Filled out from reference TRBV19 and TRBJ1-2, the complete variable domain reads DGGITQSPKYLFRKEGQNVTLSCEQNLNHDAMYWYRQDPGQGLRLIYYSQIVNDFQKGDIAEGYSVSREKKESFPLTVTSAQKNPTAFYLCASSLQGRLHGYTFGSGTRLTVV.

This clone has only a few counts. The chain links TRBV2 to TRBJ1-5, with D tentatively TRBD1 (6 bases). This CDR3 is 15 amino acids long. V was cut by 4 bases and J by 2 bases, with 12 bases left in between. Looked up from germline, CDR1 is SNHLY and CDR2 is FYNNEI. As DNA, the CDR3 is TGTGCCAGCAGTGCGGGCAGGGGTCGCAATCAGCCCCAGCATTTT. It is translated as CASSAGRGRNQPQHF.

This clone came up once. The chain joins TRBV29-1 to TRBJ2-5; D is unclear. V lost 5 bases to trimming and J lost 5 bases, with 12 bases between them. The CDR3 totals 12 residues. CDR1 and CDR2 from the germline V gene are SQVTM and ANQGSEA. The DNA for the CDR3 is TGCAGCGTTCGGGCCGGCCGGGAGACCCAGTACTTC. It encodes CSVRAGRETQYF.

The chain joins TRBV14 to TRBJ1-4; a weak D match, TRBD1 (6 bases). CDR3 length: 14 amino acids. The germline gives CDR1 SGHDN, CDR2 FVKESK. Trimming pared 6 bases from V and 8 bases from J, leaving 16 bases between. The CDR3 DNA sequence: TGTGCCAGCAGTCGGACAGCCTTTAAGGAAAAACTGTTTTTT. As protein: CASSRTAFKEKLFF.